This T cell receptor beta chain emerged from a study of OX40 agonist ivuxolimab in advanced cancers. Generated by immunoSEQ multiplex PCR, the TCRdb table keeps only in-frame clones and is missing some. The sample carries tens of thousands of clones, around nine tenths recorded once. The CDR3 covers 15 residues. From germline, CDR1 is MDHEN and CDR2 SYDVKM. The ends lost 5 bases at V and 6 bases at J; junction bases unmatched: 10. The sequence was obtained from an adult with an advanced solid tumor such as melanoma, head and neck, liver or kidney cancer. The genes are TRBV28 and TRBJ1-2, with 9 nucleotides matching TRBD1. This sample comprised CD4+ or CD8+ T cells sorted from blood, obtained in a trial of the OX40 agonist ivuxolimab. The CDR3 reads CASSPWDREVDGYTF. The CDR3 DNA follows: TGTGCCAGCAGTCCCTGGGACAGGGAGGTTGATGGCTACACCTTC.